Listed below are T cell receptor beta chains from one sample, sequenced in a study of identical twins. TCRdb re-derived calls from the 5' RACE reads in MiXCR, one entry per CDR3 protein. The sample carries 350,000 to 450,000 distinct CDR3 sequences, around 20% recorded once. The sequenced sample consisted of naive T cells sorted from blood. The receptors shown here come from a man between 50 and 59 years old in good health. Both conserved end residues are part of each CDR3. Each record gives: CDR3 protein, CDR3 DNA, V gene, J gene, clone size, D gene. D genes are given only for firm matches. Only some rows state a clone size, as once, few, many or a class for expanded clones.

CASSLAFSGVYNEQFF	TGTGCCAGCAGCTTAGCGTTTAGCGGGGTCTACAATGAGCAGTTCTTC	TRBV7-7	TRBJ2-1	few	TRBD2
CASSLATRDEQFF	TGTGCCAGCAGCTTAGCTACTAGGGATGAGCAGTTCTTC	TRBV7-9	TRBJ2-1	few	NA
CASSFPGTEAFF	TGTGCCAGCAGTTTTCCCGGGACTGAAGCTTTCTTT	TRBV12-3/TRBV12-4	TRBJ1-1	many	NA
CATSPPGLSRGYTF	TGTGCCACCAGTCCTCCGGGGCTGAGTCGTGGCTACACCTTC	TRBV24-1	TRBJ1-2	NA	NA
CASSQESTRDLSFNSPLHF	TGCGCCAGCAGCCAAGAATCAACACGGGACCTCTCATTTAATTCACCCCTCCACTTT	TRBV4-1	TRBJ1-6	many	NA
CASSLVFSRLQPDTQYF	TGTGCCAGCAGCTTAGTTTTCAGTAGGCTTCAACCGGATACGCAGTATTTT	TRBV7-2	TRBJ2-3	NA	NA
CSARDRFMSSGADTQYF	TGCAGTGCTAGAGATCGATTCATGTCTAGTGGGGCAGATACGCAGTATTTT	TRBV20-1	TRBJ2-3	many	NA
CASSTRLAGDNEQFF	TGTGCCAGCAGCACGAGGCTAGCGGGAGACAATGAGCAGTTCTTC	TRBV12-3/TRBV12-4	TRBJ2-1	few	TRBD2
CASSPSGGPGTGGYYEQYF	TGCGCCAGCAGCCCCAGCGGAGGCCCTGGGACAGGGGGTTACTACGAGCAGTACTTC	TRBV4-3	TRBJ2-7	many	TRBD1
CASSLWAGGTGELFF	TGTGCCAGCAGCTTATGGGCGGGAGGAACCGGGGAGCTGTTTTTT	TRBV7-2	TRBJ2-2	few	TRBD2
CASSLAISATTDTQYF	TGTGCCAGCAGCTTAGCTATTAGCGCCACCACAGATACGCAGTATTTT	TRBV7-9	TRBJ2-3	NA	NA
CASSSGRGLRYGYTF	TGTGCCAGCAGCTCCGGTAGGGGTCTTCGGTATGGCTACACCTTC	TRBV5-8	TRBJ1-2	NA	NA
CASSLERAGGNDEQFF	TGTGCCAGCAGCTTAGAGCGTGCGGGAGGCAACGATGAGCAGTTCTTC	TRBV7-9	TRBJ2-1	many	TRBD2
CSAHLPGFGGYTF	TGCAGTGCTCACCTTCCAGGGTTCGGAGGCTACACCTTC	TRBV20-1	TRBJ1-2	many	NA
CASSFVRGFGEAFF	TGTGCCAGCAGTTTCGTCAGGGGTTTTGGTGAAGCTTTCTTT	TRBV12-3/TRBV12-4	TRBJ1-1	NA	NA
CASRPGQGYTDTQYF	TGTGCCAGCAGGCCGGGACAGGGATACACAGATACGCAGTATTTT	TRBV12-3/TRBV12-4	TRBJ2-3	once	TRBD1
CASSPFSSTSGFLNEQFF	TGTGCCAGCAGCCCCTTCTCCTCGACTAGCGGGTTCCTGAATGAGCAGTTCTTC	TRBV7-7	TRBJ2-1	many	TRBD2
CASSPGTGGSEPQHF	TGTGCCAGCAGCCCCGGGACAGGGGGCTCGGAGCCCCAGCATTTT	TRBV12-3/TRBV12-4	TRBJ1-5	few	TRBD1